This T cell receptor beta chain was captured in a study of T cells in Graves' hyperthyroidism and ophthalmopathy. From germline, CDR1 is LGHNA and CDR2 YSLEER. The ends were cut back, 0 bases at V and 3 bases at J, with 9 bases in the middle. This CDR3 has 14 amino acids. RNA transcripts gave rise to amplified TCR beta CDR3 regions. With the HTBI primer set, the TCR CDR3 went through a first round of RT-PCR. MiXCR, run by TCRdb on the multiplex PCR reads, gives a single entry per CDR3 protein. This table holds some 690,000 distinct CDR3 sequences, around 16% found once. Graves' hyperthyroidism without ophthalmopathy progression within 18 months was termed stable.

The specimen sequenced was blood. This chain joins TRBV4-3 and TRBJ2-7; no definite D call. The receptor comes from a man in his fifties with Graves' hyperthyroidism. CDR3 nucleotide sequence: TGCGCCAGCAGCCAAGATAGTTTCGTCTACGAGCAGTACTTC. It codes for CASSQDSFVYEQYF.